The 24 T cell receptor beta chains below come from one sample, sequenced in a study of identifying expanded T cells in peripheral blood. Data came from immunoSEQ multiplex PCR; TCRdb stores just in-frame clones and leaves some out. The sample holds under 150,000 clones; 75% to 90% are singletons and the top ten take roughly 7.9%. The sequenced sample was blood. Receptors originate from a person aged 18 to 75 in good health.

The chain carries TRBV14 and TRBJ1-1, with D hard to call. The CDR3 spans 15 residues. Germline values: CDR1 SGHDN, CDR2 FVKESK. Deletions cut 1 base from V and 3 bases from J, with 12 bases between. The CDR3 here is CASSQVGASDTEAFF. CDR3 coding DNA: TGTGCCAGCAGCCAAGTTGGAGCGTCAGACACTGAAGCTTTCTTT. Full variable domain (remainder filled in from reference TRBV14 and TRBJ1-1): EAGVTQFPSHSVIEKGQTVTLRCDPISGHDNLYWYRRVMGKEIKFLLHFVKESKQDESGMPNNRFLAERTGGTYSTLKVQPAELEDSGVYFCASSQVGASDTEAFFGQGTRLTVV.

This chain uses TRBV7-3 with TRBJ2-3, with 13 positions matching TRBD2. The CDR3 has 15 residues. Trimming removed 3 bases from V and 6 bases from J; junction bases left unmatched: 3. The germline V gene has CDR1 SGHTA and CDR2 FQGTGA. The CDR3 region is CASSFTSGRVDTQYF. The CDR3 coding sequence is TGTGCCAGCAGCTTCACTAGCGGGAGGGTGGATACGCAGTATTTT.

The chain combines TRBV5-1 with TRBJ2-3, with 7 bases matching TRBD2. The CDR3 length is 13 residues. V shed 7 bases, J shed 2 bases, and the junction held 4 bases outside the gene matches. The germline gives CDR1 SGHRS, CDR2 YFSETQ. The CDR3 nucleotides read TGCGCCAGCTTCGCGGGAGACACAGATACGCAGTATTTT. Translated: CASFAGDTDTQYF. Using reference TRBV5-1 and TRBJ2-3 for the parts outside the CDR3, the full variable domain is KAGVTQTPRYLIKTRGQQVTLSCSPISGHRSVSWYQQTPGQGLQFLFEYFSETQRNKGNFPGRFSGRQFSNSRSEMNVSTLELGDSALYLCASFAGDTDTQYFGPGTRLTVL.

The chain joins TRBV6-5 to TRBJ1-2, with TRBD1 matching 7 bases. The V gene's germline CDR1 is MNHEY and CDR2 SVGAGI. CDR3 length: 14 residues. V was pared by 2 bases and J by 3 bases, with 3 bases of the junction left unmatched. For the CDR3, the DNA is TGTGCCAGCAGTTACGACGGGACAGACTATGGCTACACCTTC. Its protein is CASSYDGTDYGYTF.

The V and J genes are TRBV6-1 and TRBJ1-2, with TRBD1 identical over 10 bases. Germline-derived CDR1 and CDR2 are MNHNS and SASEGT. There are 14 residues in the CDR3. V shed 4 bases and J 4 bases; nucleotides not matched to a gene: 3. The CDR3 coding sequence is TGTGCCAGCAGTGTGGGACAGGGGAGCTATGGCTACACCTTC. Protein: CASSVGQGSYGYTF.

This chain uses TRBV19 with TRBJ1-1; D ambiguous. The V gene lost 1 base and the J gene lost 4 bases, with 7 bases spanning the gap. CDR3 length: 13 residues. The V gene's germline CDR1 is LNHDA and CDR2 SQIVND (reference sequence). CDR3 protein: CASSIGVGTEAFF. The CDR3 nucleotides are TGTGCCAGTAGTATAGGGGTGGGCACTGAAGCTTTCTTT.

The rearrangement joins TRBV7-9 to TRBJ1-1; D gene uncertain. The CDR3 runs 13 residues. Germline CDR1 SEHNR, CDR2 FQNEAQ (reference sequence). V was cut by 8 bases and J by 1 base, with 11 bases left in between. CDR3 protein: CASSAGGNTEAFF. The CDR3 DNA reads TGTGCCAGCTCGGCCGGAGGGAACACTGAAGCTTTCTTT.

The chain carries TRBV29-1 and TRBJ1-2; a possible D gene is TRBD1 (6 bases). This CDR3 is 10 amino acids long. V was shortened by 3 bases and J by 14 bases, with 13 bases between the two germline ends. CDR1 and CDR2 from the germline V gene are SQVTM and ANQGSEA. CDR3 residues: CSVDRGLMTF. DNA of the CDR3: TGCAGCGTTGATCGGGGGCTAATGACCTTC. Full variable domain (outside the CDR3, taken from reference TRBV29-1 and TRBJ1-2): SAVISQKPSRDICQRGTSLTIQCQVDSQVTMMFWYRQQPGQSLTLIATANQGSEATYESGFVIDKFPISRPNLTFSTLTVSNMSPEDSSIYLCSVDRGLMTFGSGTRLTVV.

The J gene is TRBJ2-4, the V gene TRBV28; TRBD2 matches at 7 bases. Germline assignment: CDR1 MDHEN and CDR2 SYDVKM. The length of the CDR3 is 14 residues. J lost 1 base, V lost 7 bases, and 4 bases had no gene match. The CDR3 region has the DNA TGTGCCAGCAATGCGCGGGAGGCCAAAAACATTCAGTACTTC. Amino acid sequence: CASNAREAKNIQYF.

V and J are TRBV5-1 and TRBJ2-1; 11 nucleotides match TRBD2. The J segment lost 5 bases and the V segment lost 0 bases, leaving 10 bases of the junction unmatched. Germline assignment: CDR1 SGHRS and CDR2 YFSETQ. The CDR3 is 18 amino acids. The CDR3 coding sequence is TGCGCCAGCAGCTTGGTTCTAGCGGGAGGCACTGAGGACAATGAGCAGTTCTTC. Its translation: CASSLVLAGGTEDNEQFF.

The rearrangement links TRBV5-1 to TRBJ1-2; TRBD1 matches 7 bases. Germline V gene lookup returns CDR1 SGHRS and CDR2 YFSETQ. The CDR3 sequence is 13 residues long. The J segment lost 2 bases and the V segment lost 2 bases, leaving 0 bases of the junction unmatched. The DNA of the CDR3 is TGCGCCAGCAGCTTACAGGGGAACTATGGCTACACCTTC. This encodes CASSLQGNYGYTF. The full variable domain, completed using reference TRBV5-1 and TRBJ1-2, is KAGVTQTPRYLIKTRGQQVTLSCSPISGHRSVSWYQQTPGQGLQFLFEYFSETQRNKGNFPGRFSGRQFSNSRSEMNVSTLELGDSALYLCASSLQGNYGYTFGSGTRLTVV.

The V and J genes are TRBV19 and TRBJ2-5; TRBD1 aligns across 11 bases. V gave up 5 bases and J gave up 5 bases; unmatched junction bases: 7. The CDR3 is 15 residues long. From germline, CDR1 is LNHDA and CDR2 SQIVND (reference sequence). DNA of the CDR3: TGTGCCAGTAGTCTGGACAGGGGGCGCCGGGAGACCCAGTACTTC. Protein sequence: CASSLDRGRRETQYF.

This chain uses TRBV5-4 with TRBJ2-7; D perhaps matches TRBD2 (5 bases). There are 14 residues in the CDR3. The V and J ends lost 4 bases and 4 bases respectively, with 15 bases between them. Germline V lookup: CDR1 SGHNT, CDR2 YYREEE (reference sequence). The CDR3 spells CASSPPAGDYEQYF. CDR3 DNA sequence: TGTGCCAGCAGCCCCCCTGCCGGGGATTACGAGCAGTACTTC.

CDR3 sequence reads: CASSLRQLAKNIQYF. CDR3 sequence (DNA): TGTGCCAGCAGCCTGCGACAGCTAGCCAAAAACATTCAGTACTTC. This sequence joins TRBV13 and TRBJ2-4; possible D gene TRBD1, 5 bases. V lost 5 bases and J 0 bases, leaving 11 bases between the germline ends. The CDR3 has 15 amino acids. CDR1 and CDR2 (germline): PRHDT, FYEKMQ (reference sequence).

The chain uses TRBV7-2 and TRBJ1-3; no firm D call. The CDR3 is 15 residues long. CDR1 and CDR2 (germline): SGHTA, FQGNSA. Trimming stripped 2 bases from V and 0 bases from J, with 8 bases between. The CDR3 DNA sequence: TGTGCCAGCAGCTTACAGACCCTCTCTGGAAACACCATATATTTT. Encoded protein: CASSLQTLSGNTIYF.

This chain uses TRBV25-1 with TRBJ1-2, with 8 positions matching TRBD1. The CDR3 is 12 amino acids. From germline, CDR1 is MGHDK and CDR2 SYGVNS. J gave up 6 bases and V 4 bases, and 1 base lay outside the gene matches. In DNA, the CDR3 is TGTGCCAGCAGTGTGACAGGGGATGGCTACACCTTC. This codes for CASSVTGDGYTF.

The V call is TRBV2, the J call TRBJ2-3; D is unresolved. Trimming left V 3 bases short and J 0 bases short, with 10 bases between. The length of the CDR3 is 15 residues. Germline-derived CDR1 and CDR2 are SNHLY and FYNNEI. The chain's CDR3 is CASSDRIGSTDTQYF. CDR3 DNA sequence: TGTGCCAGCAGTGATCGAATCGGCAGCACAGATACGCAGTATTTT.

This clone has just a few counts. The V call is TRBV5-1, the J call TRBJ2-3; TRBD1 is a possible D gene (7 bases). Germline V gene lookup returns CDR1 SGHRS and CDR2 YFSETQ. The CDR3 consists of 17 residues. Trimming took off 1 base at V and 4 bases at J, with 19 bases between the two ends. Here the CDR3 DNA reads TGCGCCAGCAGCTTGCATACCAGGGGGGCCTCAGCAGATACGCAGTATTTT. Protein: CASSLHTRGASADTQYF. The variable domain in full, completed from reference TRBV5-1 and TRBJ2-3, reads KAGVTQTPRYLIKTRGQQVTLSCSPISGHRSVSWYQQTPGQGLQFLFEYFSETQRNKGNFPGRFSGRQFSNSRSEMNVSTLELGDSALYLCASSLHTRGASADTQYFGPGTRLTVL.

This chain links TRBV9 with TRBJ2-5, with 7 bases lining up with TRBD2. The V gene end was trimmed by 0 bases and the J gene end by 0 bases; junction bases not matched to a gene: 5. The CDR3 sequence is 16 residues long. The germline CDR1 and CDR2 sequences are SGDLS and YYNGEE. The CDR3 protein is CASSVGSLADQETQYF. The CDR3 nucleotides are TGTGCCAGCAGCGTAGGGTCTCTAGCGGACCAAGAGACCCAGTACTTC.

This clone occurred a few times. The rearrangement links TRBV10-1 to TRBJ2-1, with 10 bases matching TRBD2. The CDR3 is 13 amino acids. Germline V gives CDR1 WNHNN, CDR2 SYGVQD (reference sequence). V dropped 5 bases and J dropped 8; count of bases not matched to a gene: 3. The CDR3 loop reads CASSSSGSYEQFF. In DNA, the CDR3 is TGCGCCAGCAGTTCTAGCGGGAGTTATGAGCAGTTCTTC.

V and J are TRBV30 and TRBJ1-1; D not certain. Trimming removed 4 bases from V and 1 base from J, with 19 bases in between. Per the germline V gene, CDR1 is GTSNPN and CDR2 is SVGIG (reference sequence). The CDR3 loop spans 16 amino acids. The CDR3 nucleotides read TGTGCCTGGATCGCACTGGGCGGTATAGGGAACACTGAAGCTTTCTTT. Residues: CAWIALGGIGNTEAFF.

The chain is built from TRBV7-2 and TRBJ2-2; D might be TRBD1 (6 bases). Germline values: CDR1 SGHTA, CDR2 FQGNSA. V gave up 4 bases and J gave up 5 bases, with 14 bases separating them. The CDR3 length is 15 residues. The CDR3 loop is CASSSITGITGELFF. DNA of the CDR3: TGTGCCAGCAGCTCCATCACAGGGATAACCGGGGAGCTGTTTTTT.

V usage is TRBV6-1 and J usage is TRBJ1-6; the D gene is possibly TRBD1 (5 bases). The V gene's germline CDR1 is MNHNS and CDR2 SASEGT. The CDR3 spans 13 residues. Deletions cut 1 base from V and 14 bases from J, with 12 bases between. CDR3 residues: CASSEGGPTALHF. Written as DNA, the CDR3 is TGTGCCAGCAGTGAAGGGGGCCCCACGGCCCTCCACTTT.

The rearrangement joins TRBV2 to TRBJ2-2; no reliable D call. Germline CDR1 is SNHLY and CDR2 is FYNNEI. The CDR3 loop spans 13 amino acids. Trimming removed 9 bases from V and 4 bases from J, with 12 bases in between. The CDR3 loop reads CASSVKGTGELFF. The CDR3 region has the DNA TGTGCCAGTTCGGTGAAGGGCACCGGGGAGCTGTTTTTT.